What follows are 23 T cell receptor delta chains derived from one specimen sequenced in a study of human gamma delta and Vdelta1 T cells. TCRdb ran CATT on the PCR reads. Among several hundred delta-chain clones listed, about 15% were seen once. Sequencing input: Vdelta1 gamma-delta T cells from blood. The receptors were gathered from a human donor in good health.

This clone was observed a few times. This likely came from a read error, as a far larger clone is one base away. V and J are TRDV1 and TRDJ1; D may correspond to TRDD2 or TRDD3 (6 bases each). Germline CDR1 and CDR2: TSWWSYY and QGS. The CDR3 is 25 residues long. V lost 4 bases, J lost 0 bases, and 42 bases lay in between. The CDR3 reads CALGGEPLFLFGDRPRKPYTDKLIF. CDR3 DNA sequence: TGTGCTCTTGGGGGCGAGCCTCTGTTCCTATTTGGGGATCGGCCGAGGAAACCTTACACCGATAAACTCATCTTT.

The chain is built from TRDV1 and TRDJ3, with 12 bases aligning to TRDD3. The CDR3 covers 22 residues. Trimming at V came to 0 bases and at J to 3 bases, leaving 12 bases not matched to a gene. Germline V CDR1 and CDR2: TSWWSYY, QGS. The CDR3 region has the DNA TGTGCTCTTGGGGAACTACCCCGGCTGGGGGATACGCGGGGCTGGGACACCCGACAGATGTTTTTC. Translating gives CALGELPRLGDTRGWDTRQMFF.

The chain carries TRDV1 and TRDJ1; tentatively, D is TRDD3 (5 bases). Germline values: CDR1 TSWWSYY, CDR2 QGS. The V end lost 1 base, the J end lost 0 bases, and 36 bases lay between the germline ends. The CDR3 is made up of 24 amino acids. The CDR3 coding sequence is TGTGCTCTTGGGGAACCCCCACTCACTTTTATTCTTTCCCACTGGTCTGTGTACACCGATAAACTCATCTTT. Its protein product is CALGEPPLTFILSHWSVYTDKLIF.

The chain recombines TRDV1 with TRDJ1; D gene ambiguous. V shed 3 bases and J shed 0 bases, with 20 bases lying between them. The germline V gene encodes CDR1 TSWWSYY and CDR2 QGS. The CDR3 spans 18 residues. The CDR3: CALGDHAMGSPYTDKLIF. CDR3 DNA sequence: TGTGCTCTTGGGGACCACGCGATGGGCTCACCATACACCGATAAACTCATCTTT.

In its sample, this clone is medium-sized. J is TRDJ1 and V is TRDV1; 8 bases align to TRDD3. The V and J ends lost 2 bases and 4 bases, in that order; junction bases with no gene match: 18. The CDR3 runs to 19 residues. The germline gives CDR1 TSWWSYY, CDR2 QGS. The CDR3 DNA sequence: TGTGCTCTTGGGGAAGAGAGCCGCCGTGCTGGGGGACCCAACGATAAACTCATCTTT. This translates into CALGEESRRAGGPNDKLIF.

The rearrangement joins TRDV1 to TRDJ4, with TRDD3 matching over 13 bases. The CDR3 loop spans 23 amino acids. From germline, CDR1 is TSWWSYY and CDR2 QGS. J was trimmed by 2 bases and V by 4 bases; bases with no gene match: 28. The CDR3 loop is CALGAIHPRRYTGGYAGGRPLIF. The CDR3 nucleotides are TGTGCTCTTGGGGCCATCCATCCTAGGAGATATACTGGGGGATACGCGGGAGGGAGACCCCTGATCTTT.

This clone counts as medium-sized. The junction shows a germline mismatch at one end, possibly a read error. This sequence joins TRDV1 and TRDJ1; TRDD3 matches 12 bases. The CDR3 runs 19 residues. Germline V gene data show CDR1 as TSWWSYY and CDR2 as QGS. CDR3 in amino acids: CALGLIPTGGYRQTGKLIF. The CDR3 DNA reads as TGTGCTCTTGGGTTAATTCCTACTGGGGGATACCGGCAAACCGGTAAACTCATCTTT.

Relative to its sample, this clone is medium-sized. The chain couples TRDV1 to TRDJ1; the D is unclear. This CDR3 has 20 amino acids. V lost 1 base, J lost 0 bases, and 24 bases lay in between. Germline values: CDR1 TSWWSYY, CDR2 QGS. As DNA, the CDR3 is TGTGCTCTTGGGGAACGAGGTCCCAGGAACTCTGAAAACTACACCGATAAACTCATCTTT. Translating it yields CALGERGPRNSENYTDKLIF.

This clone is medium-sized. The chain uses TRDV1 and TRDJ1; 9 bases are a match to TRDD3. Germline trimming cut 0 bases from V and 3 bases from J; bases unmatched to any gene: 8. This CDR3 has 17 residues. Germline-derived CDR1 and CDR2 are TSWWSYY and QGS. The CDR3 sequence is CALGELLGDERADKLIF. The CDR3 DNA reads as TGTGCTCTTGGGGAACTACTGGGGGACGAAAGGGCCGATAAACTCATCTTT.

This clone rates as hyperexpanded (1% or more). Other DNA sequences of this sample code for an identical CDR3. This sequence joins TRDV1 and TRDJ1; 9 bases are shared with TRDD3. The germline V gene encodes CDR1 TSWWSYY and CDR2 QGS. V dropped 0 bases and J dropped 6; count of bases not matched to a gene: 29. CDR3 size: 23 residues. CDR3 sequence (DNA): TGTGCTCTTGGGGAACTAAGCGACCCGATTTGGCAGGTAAAATCGTGGGGGATAAATAAACTCATCTTT. Translating gives CALGELSDPIWQVKSWGINKLIF.

Notes on this clone: This specimen includes other DNA sequences encoding the same CDR3. The V gene is TRDV1, the J gene TRDJ1, with TRDD3 matching over 8 bases. The CDR3 is 26 residues long. Germline CDR1 and CDR2: TSWWSYY and QGS. J gave up 4 bases and V 0 bases, and 37 bases lay outside the gene matches. CDR3 nucleotide sequence: TGTGCTCTTGGGGAACTAACTCACCACCGACCTCTACTGGGGGTCCCGATACCCCCGACCAGCGATAAACTCATCTTT. This sequence encodes CALGELTHHRPLLGVPIPPTSDKLIF.

By share of the sample, this clone is medium-sized. The chain is built from TRDV1 and TRDJ1; possibly TRDD3 for D (5 bases). With 0 bases removed from V and 7 bases from J, the gap between germline ends came to 39 bases. Per germline, CDR1 TSWWSYY and CDR2 QGS. The CDR3 length is 23 residues. CDR3 loop: CALGELGGGRASVFVVGSGKLIF. CDR3 DNA: TGTGCTCTTGGGGAACTAGGAGGCGGAAGAGCTAGCGTCTTTGTGGTGGGGTCCGGTAAACTCATCTTT.

Turning to this clone: A far larger clone is only one base removed, so a read error is likely. The same CDR3 can be traced to other DNA sequences in this sample. The rearrangement uses TRDV1 and TRDJ1, with 7 bases that match TRDD2. The CDR3 spans 21 residues. Germline CDR1 TSWWSYY, CDR2 QGS. The ends lost 6 bases at V and 0 bases at J; junction bases unmatched: 25. The CDR3 is CALGQPRFLRYLGPYTDKLIF. The CDR3 bases are TGTGCTCTTGGACAACCGAGGTTCCTACGGTACTTGGGACCGTACACCGATAAACTCATCTTT.

This clone has a handful of counts. This DNA translates differently at residue 3 from the TCRdb protein, which is that of a much larger clone; a read error is likely, and the protein shown is the DNA's own translation. The chain recombines TRDV1 with TRDJ1; TRDD3 matches 9 bases. Germline V gene data show CDR1 as TSWWSYY and CDR2 as QGS. V gave up 10 bases and J gave up 1 base; unmatched junction bases: 22. The CDR3 extends over 19 amino acids. The CDR3 region is CAHDQGSGGYLKSTDKLIF. CDR3 DNA sequence: TGTGCTCATGACCAAGGGTCCGGGGGATACCTAAAGAGCACCGATAAACTCATCTTT.

On this clone: A far bigger clonotype differs at one base, so this is likely a read error. The chain joins TRDV1 to TRDJ1; possibly TRDD2 for D (7 bases). This CDR3 is built from 22 residues. CDR1 is TSWWSYY and CDR2 is QGS in the germline V gene. The germline V and J ends were trimmed by 4 bases and 4 bases, with 37 bases remaining between them. This CDR3 reads CALGAPYLPLVGGTRVGDKLIF. The CDR3 coding sequence is TGTGCTCTTGGGGCACCCTACCTTCCTTTGGTGGGGGGTACGCGGGTGGGCGATAAACTCATCTTT.

This clone was detected a few times. TCRdb attributes to this sequence the protein of a much larger clone, which differs from the DNA translation at residue 11; a read error is likely, and the protein displayed is translated from the DNA. The chain is built from TRDV1 and TRDJ1; the match to TRDD3 covers 9 bases. Germline V gives CDR1 TSWWSYY, CDR2 QGS. The junction had 12 bases not matched to a gene; V was cut back by 0 bases and J by 1 base. The CDR3 totals 19 residues. CDR3 sequence reads: CALGELGGGYRPGTDKLIF. CDR3 DNA sequence: TGTGCTCTTGGGGAACTTGGAGGGGGATACAGGCCCGGCACCGATAAACTCATCTTT.

This clone was observed a handful of times. This DNA's translation and the protein TCRdb lists, from a much larger clone, do not match at residue 9, likely due to a read error; the protein shown is translated from the DNA. The chain has TRDV1 and TRDJ1; 8 positions match TRDD2. The CDR3 has 19 amino acids. V shed 4 bases and J 0 bases; nucleotides not matched to a gene: 16. Germline V gives CDR1 TSWWSYY, CDR2 QGS. The CDR3 DNA is TGTGCTCTTGGGGTACTTCCTACCAGGGGATCTCCGTACACCGATAAACTCATCTTT. This codes for CALGVLPTRGSPYTDKLIF.

This clone is large within its sample. This chain connects TRDV1 to TRDJ1, with 11 bases identical to TRDD3. CDR1 TSWWSYY and CDR2 QGS come from the germline V gene. CDR3 length: 21 amino acids. The V gene end was trimmed by 1 base and the J gene end by 1 base; junction bases not matched to a gene: 17. DNA for the CDR3: TGTGCTCTTGGGGAACGGGCTTCCTCGTACTGGGGGATAGGGATCACCGATAAACTCATCTTT. It codes for CALGERASSYWGIGITDKLIF.

By sample fraction, this clone is medium-sized. This chain connects TRDV1 to TRDJ1; TRDD3 matches at 8 bases. Germline V gene lookup returns CDR1 TSWWSYY and CDR2 QGS. After removal of 0 bases from V and 0 bases from J, the junction contained 24 bases not matched to a gene. The CDR3 totals 23 residues. CDR3 protein: CALGELGILRNWGLGVHTDKLIF. The CDR3 DNA follows: TGTGCTCTTGGGGAACTTGGAATCCTACGGAACTGGGGGCTAGGGGTGCACACCGATAAACTCATCTTT.

V gene TRDV1 combines with J gene TRDJ1; 7 bases are a match to TRDD3. CDR1 TSWWSYY and CDR2 QGS come from the germline V gene. Unmatched junction bases numbered 16, after V lost 2 bases and J lost 4 bases. The CDR3 has 18 amino acids. Here the CDR3 reads CALGEVGPGGSILDKLIF. The CDR3 DNA reads TGTGCTCTTGGGGAAGTTGGGCCTGGGGGTAGTATTCTCGATAAACTCATCTTT.

This clone has only a few counts. With a much larger clone just one base away, this may be a read error. The same CDR3 also results from other DNA sequences found in this sample. The V call is TRDV1, the J call TRDJ1, with TRDD3 identical over 12 bases. The trim removed 1 base at V and 1 base at J, leaving 34 bases unmatched. In germline, CDR1 is TSWWSYY, CDR2 QGS. This CDR3 is 27 amino acids long. CDR3: CALGEPGPSYSRLGYWGIQISTDKLIF. CDR3 DNA: TGTGCTCTTGGGGAACCAGGACCATCCTATAGCCGACTGGGTTACTGGGGGATACAAATTTCCACCGATAAACTCATCTTT.

Regarding this clone: This probably arose from a read error, given a far larger clone one base away. Other DNA sequences from this sample encode an identical CDR3 as well. The genes are TRDV1 and TRDJ1; 12 bases fit TRDD3. This CDR3 has 26 amino acids. Looked up from germline, CDR1 is TSWWSYY and CDR2 is QGS. The CDR3 sequence: CALGEIISRRPIIVTGGYMYTDKLIF. The CDR3 DNA follows: TGTGCGCTTGGGGAAATAATTTCCCGTAGACCGATTATCGTGACTGGGGGATACATGTACACCGATAAACTCATCTTT.

This clone is large (0.1 to 1%) within its sample. The rearrangement links TRDV1 to TRDJ1; 8 bases map to TRDD3. The CDR3 has 20 residues. The V segment lost 0 bases and the J segment 4 bases; nucleotides outside the gene matches: 19. Germline V CDR1 and CDR2: TSWWSYY, QGS. The DNA for the CDR3 is TGTGCTCTTGGGGAACTTATCTACGAAGTCTGGGGGACGTATGGCGATAAACTCATCTTT. Amino acid sequence: CALGELIYEVWGTYGDKLIF.